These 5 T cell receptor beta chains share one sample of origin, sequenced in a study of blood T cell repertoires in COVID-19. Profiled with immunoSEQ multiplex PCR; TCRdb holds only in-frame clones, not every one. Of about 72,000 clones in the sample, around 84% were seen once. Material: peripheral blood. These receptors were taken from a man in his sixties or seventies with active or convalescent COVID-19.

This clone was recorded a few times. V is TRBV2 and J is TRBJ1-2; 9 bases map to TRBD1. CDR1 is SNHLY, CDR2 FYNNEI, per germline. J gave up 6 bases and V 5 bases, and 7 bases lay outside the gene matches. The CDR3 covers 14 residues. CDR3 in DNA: TGTGCCAGCAGTTTCACCGGGACAGGGAATGGCTACACCTTC. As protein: CASSFTGTGNGYTF.

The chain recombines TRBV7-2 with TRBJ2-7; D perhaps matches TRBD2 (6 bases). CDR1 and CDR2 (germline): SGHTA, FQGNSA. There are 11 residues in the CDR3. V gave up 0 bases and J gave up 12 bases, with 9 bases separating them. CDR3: CASSLAGLRYF. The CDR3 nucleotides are TGTGCCAGCAGCTTAGCTGGACTACGGTACTTC.

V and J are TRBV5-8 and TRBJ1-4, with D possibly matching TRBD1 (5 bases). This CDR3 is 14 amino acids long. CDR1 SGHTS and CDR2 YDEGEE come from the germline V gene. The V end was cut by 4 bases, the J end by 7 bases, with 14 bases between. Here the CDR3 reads CASSPQGGSEKLFF. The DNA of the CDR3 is TGTGCCAGCAGCCCCCAGGGAGGGAGTGAAAAACTGTTTTTT.

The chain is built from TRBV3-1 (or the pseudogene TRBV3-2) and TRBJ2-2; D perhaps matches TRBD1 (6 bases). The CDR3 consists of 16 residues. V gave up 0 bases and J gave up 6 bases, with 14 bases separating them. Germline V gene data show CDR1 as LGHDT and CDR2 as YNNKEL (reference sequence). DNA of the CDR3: TGTGCCAGCAGCCAAGAGGTCCTCAAGGGGGCCGGGGAGCTGTTTTTT. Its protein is CASSQEVLKGAGELFF.

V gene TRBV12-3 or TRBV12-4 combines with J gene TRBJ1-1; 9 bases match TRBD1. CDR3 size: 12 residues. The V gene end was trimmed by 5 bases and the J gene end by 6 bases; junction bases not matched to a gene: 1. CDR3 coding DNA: TGTGCCAGCAGTCGACAGGGGGCTGAAGCTTTCTTT. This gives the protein CASSRQGAEAFF.